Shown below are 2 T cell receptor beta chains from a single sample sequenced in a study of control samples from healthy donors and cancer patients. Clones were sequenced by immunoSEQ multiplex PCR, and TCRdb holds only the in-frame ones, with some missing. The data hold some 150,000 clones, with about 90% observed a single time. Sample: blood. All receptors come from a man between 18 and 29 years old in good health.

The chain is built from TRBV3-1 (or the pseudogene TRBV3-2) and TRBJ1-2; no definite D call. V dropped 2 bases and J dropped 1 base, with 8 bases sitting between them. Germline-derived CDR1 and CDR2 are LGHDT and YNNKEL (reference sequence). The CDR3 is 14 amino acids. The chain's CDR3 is CASSQPPDNYGYTF. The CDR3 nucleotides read TGTGCCAGCAGCCAACCCCCCGATAACTATGGCTACACCTTC.

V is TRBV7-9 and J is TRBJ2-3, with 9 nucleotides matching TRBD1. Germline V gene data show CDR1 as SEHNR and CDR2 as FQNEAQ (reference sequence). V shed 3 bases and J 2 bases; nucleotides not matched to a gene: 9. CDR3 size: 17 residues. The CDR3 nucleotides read TGTGCCAGCAGCTTCGCTCGGACAGGGGCGGACACAGATACGCAGTATTTT. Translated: CASSFARTGADTDTQYF.